Listed below are T cell receptor beta chains from one sample, sequenced in a study of post-analysis software for immune sequencing data. TCRdb re-analysed the PCR reads in MiXCR, keeping a single row per CDR3 protein. The sample records roughly 540,000 distinct CDR3 sequences, 34% being singletons. The sequenced material came from blood. The source of these receptors is a girl between 2 and 17 years old with multiple sclerosis. The CDR3 runs from the conserved cysteine through the conserved F or W. D genes are given only for firm matches. Clone size is given for some rows only: seen once, a few or many times, or a class if the clone is expanded.

d_gene	abundance	v_gene	j_gene	CDR3nt	CDR3aa
TRBD1	NA	TRBV24-1	TRBJ1-2	TGTGCCACCAGTGACTGGACAGGGGATAACTATGGCTACACCTTC	CATSDWTGDNYGYTF
NA	NA	TRBV12-3/TRBV12-4	TRBJ1-4	TGCGCCAGCAGCTTCGACAGCGATGAAAAACTGTTTTTT	CASSFDSDEKLFF
NA	NA	TRBV4-2	TRBJ2-7	TGTGCCAGCAGCCAAGAGGGCGGACCCGCGTGGAAATACGAGCAGTACTTC	CASSQEGGPAWKYEQYF
TRBD1	few	TRBV18	TRBJ1-6	TGTGCCAGCTCACTAGACAGGGACCCCCTCCACTTT	CASSLDRDPLHF
NA	NA	TRBV4-1	TRBJ2-7	TGTGCCAGCAGCCCTACAGGATCTGCTTCCTACGAGCAGTACTTC	CASSPTGSASYEQYF
TRBD1	few	TRBV2	TRBJ2-3	TGTGCCAGCACCACTGACAGGGGCCTACATACGCAGTATTTT	CASTTDRGLHTQYF
NA	few	TRBV12-3/TRBV12-4	TRBJ2-5	TGTGCCAGCAGTTTAGAAGTTTGGGGGGTCCGGGAGACCCAGTACTTC	CASSLEVWGVRETQYF
NA	few	TRBV7-9	TRBJ1-3	TGTGCCAGCACAGGGGCCGACGGAAACACCATATATTTT	CASTGADGNTIYF
TRBD1	NA	TRBV5-1	TRBJ1-2	TGCGCCAGCAGCTTGGCTACGAACGGGGACAGGGGGCTAAGTGTCTATGGCTACACCTTC	CASSLATNGDRGLSVYGYTF
NA	NA	TRBV18	TRBJ1-1	TGTGCCAGCTCACCAAATCGAGGGGGGGACACTGAAGCTTTCTTT	CASSPNRGGDTEAFF
NA	NA	TRBV3-1	TRBJ1-1	TGTGCCAGCAGCCAGCTCCGTTCGGAAGCTTTCTTT	CASSQLRSEAFF
NA	few	TRBV11-2	TRBJ2-7	TGTGCCAGCAGCTGGGACATGACCTACGAGCAGTACTTC	CASSWDMTYEQYF
NA	NA	TRBV29-1	TRBJ2-7	TGCAGCGTTACCCCTCTTGGGAACGAGCAGTACTTC	CSVTPLGNEQYF
NA	NA	TRBV28	TRBJ2-2	TGTGCCAGCAGTCCCCATTACCCTTGGACCGGGGAGCTGTTTTTT	CASSPHYPWTGELFF
NA	NA	TRBV7-3	TRBJ2-1	TGTGCCAGCAGCTTAGGAGGGGGGGCCACGGGTGAGCAGTTCTTC	CASSLGGGATGEQFF
TRBD1	NA	TRBV4-1	TRBJ1-2	TGCGCCAGCAGCCTGTCCCGGGACAGGGGACCTAACTATGGCTACACCTTC	CASSLSRDRGPNYGYTF
NA	few	TRBV7-2	TRBJ2-1	TGTGCCAGCAGCTGGGACGGGGCCAATGAGCAGTTCTTC	CASSWDGANEQFF
TRBD1	few	TRBV6-6	TRBJ1-2	TGTGCCAGCAGTTACTCAGGGACAGCCTATGGCTACACCTTC	CASSYSGTAYGYTF
NA	NA	TRBV20-1	TRBJ2-1	TGCAGTGCTAGCGACTTCCGGGGGACTTATGAGCAGTTCTTC	CSASDFRGTYEQFF
NA	NA	TRBV12-3/TRBV12-4	TRBJ1-5	TGTGCCAGCAGTTTCAGGCCGGGCAATCAGCCCCAGCATTTT	CASSFRPGNQPQHF
NA	few	TRBV2	TRBJ2-3	TGTGCCAGCAAGGTAGATACGCAGTATTTT	CASKVDTQYF